This T cell receptor (beta chain) was sequenced in a study of T cell responses to AZD1222 COVID-19 vaccine. V shed 2 bases, J shed 6 bases, and the junction held 13 bases outside the gene matches. This CDR3 has 17 residues. Germline CDR1 and CDR2: MDHEN and SYDVKM. Remarks on this clone: Its antigen is still unknown.

Assay: immunoSEQ multiplex PCR; the TCRdb copy retains only in-frame clones and omits some. The sample lists around 80,000 clones, 83% occurring once. Notes on the study in general: Variant regions that are unmutated are reportedly the target of nearly half of spike-specific TCRs. After two AZD1222 doses, spike-specific TCR breadth and depth rose versus day 0. Baseline testing showed seropositivity in only 6 or 7 AZD1222 recipients.

This TCR derives from an adult who received the AZD1222 COVID-19 vaccine. The chain combines TRBV28 with TRBJ1-5, with TRBD1 identical over 7 bases. The source was peripheral blood, collected 28 days after the second AZD1222 dose. The CDR3 DNA reads TGTGCCAGCAGTTTAGAGGGTACGGGACAGCTGGGTCAGCCCCAGCATTTT. Translated, it gives CASSLEGTGQLGQPQHF.